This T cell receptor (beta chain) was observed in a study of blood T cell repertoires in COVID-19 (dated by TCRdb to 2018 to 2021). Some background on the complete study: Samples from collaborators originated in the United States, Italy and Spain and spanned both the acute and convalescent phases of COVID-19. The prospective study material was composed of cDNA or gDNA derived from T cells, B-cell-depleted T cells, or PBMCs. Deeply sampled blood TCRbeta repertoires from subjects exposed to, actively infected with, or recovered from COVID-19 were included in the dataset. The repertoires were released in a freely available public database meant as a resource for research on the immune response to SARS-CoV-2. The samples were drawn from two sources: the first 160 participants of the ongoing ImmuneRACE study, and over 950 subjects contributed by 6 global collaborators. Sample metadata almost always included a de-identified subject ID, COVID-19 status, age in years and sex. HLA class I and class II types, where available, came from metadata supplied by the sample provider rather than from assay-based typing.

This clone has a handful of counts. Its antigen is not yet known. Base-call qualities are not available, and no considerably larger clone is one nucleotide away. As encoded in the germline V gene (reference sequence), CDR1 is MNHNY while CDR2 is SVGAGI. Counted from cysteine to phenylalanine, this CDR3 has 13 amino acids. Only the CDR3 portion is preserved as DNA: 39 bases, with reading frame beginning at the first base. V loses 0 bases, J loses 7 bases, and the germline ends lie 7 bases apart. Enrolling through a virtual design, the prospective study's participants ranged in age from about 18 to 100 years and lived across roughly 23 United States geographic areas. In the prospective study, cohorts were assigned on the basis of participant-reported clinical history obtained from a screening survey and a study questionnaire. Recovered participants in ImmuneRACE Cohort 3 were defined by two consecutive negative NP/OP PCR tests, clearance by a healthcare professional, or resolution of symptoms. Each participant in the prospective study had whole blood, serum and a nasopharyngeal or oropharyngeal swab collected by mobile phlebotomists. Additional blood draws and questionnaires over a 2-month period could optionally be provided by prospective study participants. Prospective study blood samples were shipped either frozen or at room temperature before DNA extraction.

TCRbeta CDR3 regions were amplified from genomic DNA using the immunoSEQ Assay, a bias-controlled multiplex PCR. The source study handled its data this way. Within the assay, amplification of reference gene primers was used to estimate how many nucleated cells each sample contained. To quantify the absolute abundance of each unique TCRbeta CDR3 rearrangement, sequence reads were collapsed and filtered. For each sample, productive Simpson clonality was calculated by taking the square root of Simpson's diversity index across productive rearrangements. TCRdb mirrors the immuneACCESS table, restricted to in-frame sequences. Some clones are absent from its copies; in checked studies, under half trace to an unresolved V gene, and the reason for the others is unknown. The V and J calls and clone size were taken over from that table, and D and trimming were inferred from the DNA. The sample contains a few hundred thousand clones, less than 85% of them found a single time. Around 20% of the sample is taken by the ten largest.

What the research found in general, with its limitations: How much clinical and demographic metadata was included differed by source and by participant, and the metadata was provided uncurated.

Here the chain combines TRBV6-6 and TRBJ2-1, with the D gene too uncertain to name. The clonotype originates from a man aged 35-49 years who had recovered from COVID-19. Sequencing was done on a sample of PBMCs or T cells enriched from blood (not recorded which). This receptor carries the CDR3 CASSYSRTNEQFF. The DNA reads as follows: TGTGCCAGCAGTTACTCGAGAACGAATGAGCAGTTCTTC.